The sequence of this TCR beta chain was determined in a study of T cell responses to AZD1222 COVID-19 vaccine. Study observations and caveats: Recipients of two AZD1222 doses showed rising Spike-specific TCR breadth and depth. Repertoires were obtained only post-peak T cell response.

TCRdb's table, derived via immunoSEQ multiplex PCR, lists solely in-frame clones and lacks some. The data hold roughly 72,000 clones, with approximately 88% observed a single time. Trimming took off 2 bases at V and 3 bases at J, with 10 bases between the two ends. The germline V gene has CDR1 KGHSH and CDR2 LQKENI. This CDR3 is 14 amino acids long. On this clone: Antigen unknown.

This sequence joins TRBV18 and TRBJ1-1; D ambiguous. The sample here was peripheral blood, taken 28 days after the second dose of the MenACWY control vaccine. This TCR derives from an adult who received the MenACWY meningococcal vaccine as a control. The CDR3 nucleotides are TGTGCCAGCTCACCAGGGCAGCTGTACACTGAAGCTTTCTTT. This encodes CASSPGQLYTEAFF.